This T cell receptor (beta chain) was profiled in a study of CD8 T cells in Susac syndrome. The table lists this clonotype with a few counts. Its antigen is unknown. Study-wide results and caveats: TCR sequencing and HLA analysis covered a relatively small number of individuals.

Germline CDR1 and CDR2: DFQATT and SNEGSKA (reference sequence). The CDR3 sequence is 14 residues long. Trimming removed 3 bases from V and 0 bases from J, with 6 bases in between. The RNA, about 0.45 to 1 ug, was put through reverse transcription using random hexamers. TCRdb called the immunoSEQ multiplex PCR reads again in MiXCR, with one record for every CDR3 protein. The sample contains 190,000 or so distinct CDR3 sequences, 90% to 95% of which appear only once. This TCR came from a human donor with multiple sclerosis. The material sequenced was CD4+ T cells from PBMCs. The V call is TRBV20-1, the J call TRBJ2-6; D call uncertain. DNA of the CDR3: TGCAGTGCTAGGGATAGCTCTGGGGCCAACGTCCTGACTTTC. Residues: CSARDSSGANVLTF.